In its sample, the clone carrying this T cell receptor beta chain was seen a few times. Its antigen is undetermined. Between the trimmed V and J ends, which lost 6 bases and 5 bases, there was a span of 10 bases. The CDR3 extends over 12 amino acids. CDR1 is LNHDA, CDR2 SQIVND, per germline (reference sequence). These data originate in a study of CD8 T cells in ankylosing spondylitis. Findings and limits, study-wide: Some of these motif variants have turned up before, in reports on reactive arthritis synovial fluid and blood. CD8+ by phenotype, disease-linked clones were relatively rare in peripheral blood.

In TCRdb, the 5' RACE reads were re-called with MiXCR into one record per CDR3 protein. The sample lists about 400,000 distinct CDR3 sequences, roughly 20% seen once, with around 13% in the top ten. Input material: blood, either unsorted or a sorted T cell fraction (not recorded which). This chain uses TRBV19 with TRBJ1-1; TRBD1 is a possible D gene (6 bases). This receptor was identified in a male donor with ankylosing spondylitis or in good health (not recorded which). In DNA, the CDR3 is TGTGCCAGTAGCGACCAGGGGACTGAAGCTTTCTTT. It is translated as CASSDQGTEAFF.